A single sample gave rise to the 6 T cell receptor beta chains below, sequenced in a study of cytomegalovirus exposure and HLA in healthy donors. TCRdb's table, derived via immunoSEQ multiplex PCR, lists solely in-frame clones and lacks some. The sample holds around 220,000 clones, 65% to 85% seen once. Specimen: PBMCs. These receptors were collected from a woman aged 25 to 39 in good health and CMV-seropositive.

This clone is a singleton in its sample. The rearrangement uses TRBV7-3 and TRBJ1-1; D gene ambiguous. Germline V gene sequence: CDR1 SGHTA, CDR2 FQGTGA. There are 13 residues in the CDR3. V lost 2 bases to trimming and J lost 1 base, with 5 bases between them. CDR3 in DNA: TGTGCCAGCAGCTTATTTGCGAACACTGAAGCTTTCTTT. Amino acid sequence: CASSLFANTEAFF.

The rearrangement uses TRBV7-2 and TRBJ1-2; D is uncertain. Germline assignment: CDR1 SGHTA and CDR2 FQGNSA. The CDR3 is 14 residues long. Deletions cut 4 bases from V and 4 bases from J, with 13 bases between. CDR3: CASSSPTLFYGYTF. Here the CDR3 DNA reads TGTGCCAGCAGCTCACCGACACTTTTCTATGGCTACACCTTC.

V usage is TRBV4-3 and J usage is TRBJ1-2; D perhaps matches TRBD1 (5 bases). CDR1 and CDR2 from the germline V gene are LGHNA and YSLEER. Trimming took 2 bases from V and 8 from J, leaving 15 bases between them. The CDR3 has 14 amino acids. The chain's CDR3 is CASSQLDRGYGYTF. CDR3 nucleotide sequence: TGCGCCAGCAGCCAACTCGACAGAGGGTACGGCTACACCTTC.

In its sample, this clone was seen once. This CDR3 is CASSVPNTQPQHF. The DNA for the CDR3 is TGTGCCAGCAGTGTCCCCAATACTCAGCCCCAGCATTTT. V is TRBV6-1 and J is TRBJ1-5; unclear D gene. Germline values: CDR1 MNHNS, CDR2 SASEGT. This CDR3 is built from 13 residues. Trimming cost V 4 bases and J 6 bases, with 10 bases left between them.

The chain recombines TRBV11-3 with TRBJ2-1; a weak D match, TRBD1 (5 bases). The germline V gene encodes CDR1 SGHNT and CDR2 YENEEA. Trimming took off 0 bases at V and 9 bases at J, with 12 bases between the two ends. CDR3 size: 14 residues. As DNA, the CDR3 is TGTGCCAGCAGCTTAGATGGGCCTACAGGTGAGCAGTTCTTC. This gives the protein CASSLDGPTGEQFF.

The J gene is TRBJ2-7, the V gene TRBV11-2; D is possibly TRBD1 (6 bases). The CDR3 is made up of 15 amino acids. Germline V gene data show CDR1 as SGHAT and CDR2 as FQNNGV. Trimming took 5 bases from V and 9 from J, leaving 23 bases between them. The CDR3 protein is CASSGRSLDSLGQYF. The DNA for the CDR3 is TGTGCCAGCAGCGGACGCTCGCTGGACAGCCTCGGGCAGTACTTC.